These 8 T cell receptor beta chains came from one sample sequenced in a study of blood T cell repertoires in COVID-19 (dated by TCRdb to 2020 to 2022). Libraries were constructed by the immunoSEQ multiplex PCR assay. TCRdb re-hosts the immuneACCESS table, in-frame sequences only. Its copies lack some clones; in the studies checked, an unresolved V gene accounts for under half of them, and the cause for the rest is not known. The sample table lists roughly 6,800 clones, roughly 88% of them with a count of one. In total, the top ten clones hold roughly a tenth of the sample. The sample consisted of peripheral blood. These receptors were collected from a human donor with active COVID-19. The donor label of this sample is uncertain.

The chain carries TRBV11-3 and TRBJ2-2; 9 positions match TRBD2. With V trimmed by 3 bases and J by 1 base, 6 bases remained unmatched. This CDR3 has 17 amino acids. Germline V lookup: CDR1 SGHNT, CDR2 YENEEA. The CDR3 DNA reads TGTGCCAGCAGCTTCTTTAGCGGGGGCATGAACACCGGGGAGCTGTTTTTT. This encodes CASSFFSGGMNTGELFF.

The chain recombines TRBV6-5 with TRBJ1-5, with TRBD1 matching over 9 bases. Trimming at V came to 7 bases and at J to 7 bases, leaving 8 bases not matched to a gene. This CDR3 is 14 amino acids long. From germline, CDR1 is MNHEY and CDR2 SVGAGI. CDR3 residues: CASKKQGAGQPQHF. DNA of the CDR3: TGTGCCAGCAAAAAACAGGGGGCAGGCCAGCCCCAGCATTTT.

This rearrangement joins TRBV3-1 (or the pseudogene TRBV3-2) to TRBJ2-7; D perhaps matches TRBD2 (5 bases). The CDR3 has 15 residues. V lost 4 bases to trimming and J lost 6 bases, with 19 bases between them. Germline-derived CDR1 and CDR2 are LGHDT and YNNKEL (reference sequence). The CDR3 DNA sequence: TGTGCCAGCAGCCGCGCCTTGGAGAGGGCAGCCGAGCAGTACTTC. Translated: CASSRALERAAEQYF.

Note on this clone: Within the sample, other DNA sequences also encode this same CDR3. This chain connects TRBV18 to TRBJ1-1, with TRBD1 matching over 9 bases. Germline V gene data show CDR1 as KGHSH and CDR2 as LQKENI. Unmatched junction bases numbered 4, after V lost 3 bases and J lost 5 bases. This CDR3 comprises 14 residues. The CDR3 DNA sequence: TGTGCCAGCTCACCGTCAGGGACAGGGACTGAAGCTTTCTTT. Amino acid sequence: CASSPSGTGTEAFF.

The chain joins TRBV28 to TRBJ1-4, with TRBD1 identical over 8 bases. The V gene's germline CDR1 is MDHEN and CDR2 SYDVKM. The CDR3 runs to 15 residues. The V segment lost 6 bases and the J segment 7 bases; nucleotides outside the gene matches: 10. The chain's CDR3 is CASRPHRGGVEKLFF. Written as DNA, the CDR3 is TGTGCCAGCAGACCCCACAGGGGGGGAGTTGAAAAACTGTTTTTT. The full variable domain, its missing parts supplied by reference TRBV28 and TRBJ1-4, is DVKVTQSSRYLVKRTGEKVFLECVQDMDHENMFWYRQDPGLGLRLIYFSYDVKMKEKGDIPEGYSVSREKKERFSLILESASTNQTSMYLCASRPHRGGVEKLFFGSGTQLSVL.

The rearrangement links TRBV6-2 or TRBV6-3 to TRBJ2-3; D perhaps matches TRBD2 (7 bases). Germline V gene data show CDR1 as MNHEY and CDR2 as SVGEGT. This CDR3 has 17 residues. The V gene lost 0 bases and the J gene lost 1 base, with 14 bases spanning the gap. The CDR3 reads CASSYSMAGARTDTQYF. The CDR3, as DNA: TGTGCCAGCAGTTACTCGATGGCGGGGGCCCGCACAGATACGCAGTATTTT.

The rearrangement links TRBV10-3 to TRBJ1-2, with D possibly TRBD1 on 5 matching bases. V lost 2 bases and J lost 3, with 16 bases in between. The CDR3 is 16 residues long. CDR1 and CDR2 from the germline V gene are ENHRY and SYGVKD. The CDR3 loop reads CAISEPGVKRDYGYTF. CDR3 coding DNA: TGTGCCATCAGTGAGCCGGGGGTCAAAAGGGACTATGGCTACACCTTC.

In this sample, this clone turned up once. The V gene is TRBV18, the J gene TRBJ1-2; D gene uncertain. This CDR3 comprises 14 residues. Germline V gene lookup returns CDR1 KGHSH and CDR2 LQKENI. V was clipped by 3 bases and J by 1 base, with 9 bases between them. The CDR3 nucleotides are TGTGCCAGCTCACCGAACAGAGATAACTATGGCTACACCTTC. It yields the protein CASSPNRDNYGYTF. The entire variable domain, with the rest obtained from reference TRBV18 and TRBJ1-2, is as follows: NAGVMQNPRHLVRRRGQEARLRCSPMKGHSHVYWYRQLPEEGLKFMVYLQKENIIDESGMPKERFSAEFPKEGPSILRIQQVVRGDSAAYFCASSPNRDNYGYTFGSGTRLTVV.